The 26 T cell receptor beta chains listed next were all sequenced from one sample in a study of CD8+ T cells in alopecia areata. RNA extraction was followed by reverse transcription into cDNA, which acted as the sequencing template. Clones were read by immunoSEQ multiplex PCR, and TCRdb kept only the in-frame ones, dropping some. Among more than 150,000 clones listed, around 60% were seen once. As for treatment: oral pan-JAK inhibitor, 5-10 mg twice daily. The sample was CD8+ T cells sorted from blood, taken at week 24, from a patient treated with tofacitinib. Receptors originate from a human donor with alopecia areata.

The chain uses TRBV27 and TRBJ2-1, with D perhaps TRBD2 (5 bases). The CDR3 has 12 residues. Germline-derived CDR1 and CDR2 are MNHEY and SMNVEV (reference sequence). Between the trimmed V and J ends, which lost 7 bases and 8 bases, there was a span of 12 bases. The CDR3 region is CASTSAGDEQFF. Written as DNA, the CDR3 is TGTGCCAGCACCTCCGCCGGGGATGAGCAGTTCTTC.

The chain recombines TRBV10-2 with TRBJ2-7; possibly TRBD2 for D (5 bases). Trimming removed 8 bases at V and 3 bases at J, with 17 bases between. Germline lookup yields CDR1 WSHSY and CDR2 SAAADI. This CDR3 has 14 amino acids. As DNA, the CDR3 is TGCGCCAGCTGGCCCAAGGGAGATAGCTACGAGCAGTACTTC. Encoded protein: CASWPKGDSYEQYF.

Only a few counts were recorded for this clone. The chain joins TRBV9 to TRBJ1-4; 7 nucleotides align to TRBD1. V shed 3 bases and J 3 bases; nucleotides not matched to a gene: 5. CDR3 size: 15 residues. CDR1 and CDR2 from the germline V gene are SGDLS and YYNGEE. The CDR3 coding sequence is TGTGCCAGCAGCGCGAGGGGGACAGCTAATGAAAAACTGTTTTTT. Translated, it gives CASSARGTANEKLFF.

The chain carries TRBV9 and TRBJ1-2, with D maybe TRBD1 (5 bases). The V end was cut by 0 bases, the J end by 8 bases, with 17 bases between. The length of the CDR3 is 15 residues. Germline values: CDR1 SGDLS, CDR2 YYNGEE. CDR3 loop: CASSVGRGNAGGYTF. The DNA of the CDR3 is TGTGCCAGCAGCGTAGGCCGGGGGAACGCGGGAGGCTACACCTTC.

The V call is TRBV4-1, the J call TRBJ2-1; no definite D call. V was clipped by 0 bases and J by 0 bases, with 9 bases between them. Germline V gene lookup returns CDR1 MGHRA and CDR2 YSYEKL. The CDR3 contains 16 residues. CDR3 DNA: TGCGCCAGCAGCCAAGATAAGGCGGCCTCCTACAATGAGCAGTTCTTC. It encodes CASSQDKAASYNEQFF.

The chain carries TRBV15 and TRBJ2-7; 8 bases align to TRBD1. The V segment lost 2 bases and the J segment 3 bases; nucleotides outside the gene matches: 6. This CDR3 has 15 amino acids. Per the germline V gene, CDR1 is LNHNV and CDR2 is YYDKDF (reference sequence). CDR3 nucleotide sequence: TGTGCCACCAGCAGACCGGGACAGGCTTACTACGAGCAGTACTTC. Encoded protein: CATSRPGQAYYEQYF.

This sequence joins TRBV14 and TRBJ1-2; D not certain. This CDR3 spans 12 amino acids. Germline values: CDR1 SGHDN, CDR2 FVKESK. Between the trimmed V and J ends, which lost 4 bases and 0 bases, there was a span of 3 bases. The CDR3 region has the DNA TGTGCCAGCAGCCCATCTAACTATGGCTACACCTTC. It is translated as CASSPSNYGYTF. The whole variable domain, filled in from reference TRBV14 and TRBJ1-2, reads EAGVTQFPSHSVIEKGQTVTLRCDPISGHDNLYWYRRVMGKEIKFLLHFVKESKQDESGMPNNRFLAERTGGTYSTLKVQPAELEDSGVYFCASSPSNYGYTFGSGTRLTVV.

The rearrangement links TRBV29-1 to TRBJ1-2; 7 bases agree with TRBD1. This CDR3 has 12 amino acids. Unmatched junction bases numbered 6, after V lost 1 base and J lost 10 bases. CDR1 is SQVTM, CDR2 ANQGSEA, per germline. For the CDR3, the DNA is TGCAGCGTTGAAGGGGACAGTAACGACTACACCTTC. Amino acids: CSVEGDSNDYTF.

This chain uses TRBV30 with TRBJ2-1, with 8 bases fitting TRBD2. The CDR3 contains 14 residues. Germline loops: CDR1 GTSNPN, CDR2 SVGIG (reference sequence). V lost 2 bases and J lost 4; bases outside the gene matches: 4. The CDR3, as DNA: TGTGCCTGGAGTTCGGTAGCGGGATACAATGAGCAGTTCTTC. It specifies CAWSSVAGYNEQFF. The full variable domain, its missing parts supplied by reference TRBV30 and TRBJ2-1, is SQTIHQWPATLVQPVGSPLSLECTVEGTSNPNLYWYRQAAGRGLQLLFYSVGIGQISSEVPQNLSASRPQDRQFILSSKKLLLSDSGFYLCAWSSVAGYNEQFFGPGTRLTVL.

The rearrangement uses TRBV5-1 and TRBJ1-1, with a tentative D call TRBD1 (6 bases). The V and J ends lost 6 bases and 7 bases respectively, with 13 bases between them. Germline loops: CDR1 SGHRS, CDR2 YFSETQ. The CDR3 is 12 amino acids. For the CDR3, the DNA is TGCGCCAGCACGGGAGGACAGCGTGAAGCTTTCTTT. Translated: CASTGGQREAFF.

The chain combines TRBV7-9 with TRBJ2-6, with 9 nucleotides matching TRBD2. Per the germline V gene, CDR1 is SEHNR and CDR2 is FQNEAQ (reference sequence). Trimming at V came to 1 base and at J to 0 bases, leaving 7 bases not matched to a gene. This CDR3 contains 19 residues. This chain's CDR3 is CASSLVGLAGFSGANVLTF. The CDR3 DNA sequence: TGTGCCAGCAGCTTAGTTGGGCTAGCGGGATTCTCTGGGGCCAACGTCCTGACTTTC.

The chain uses TRBV21-1 and TRBJ2-4; the table calls TRBD2, which could not be checked here. TRBV21-1 is listed as a pseudogene. This CDR3 is 13 amino acids long. Written as DNA, the CDR3 is TGTGCCAGCAGCAAACTTAGAGGATACATTCAGTACTTC. Translation gives CASSKLRGYIQYF.

The V call is TRBV29-1, the J call TRBJ1-2, with D tentatively TRBD1 (6 bases). Germline-derived CDR1 and CDR2 are SQVTM and ANQGSEA. The length of the CDR3 is 14 residues. Trimming cost V 4 bases and J 5 bases, with 17 bases left between them. In DNA, the CDR3 is TGCAGCGTTGTACAGGGCCATAAAATTTATGGCTACACCTTC. Translating it yields CSVVQGHKIYGYTF.

This clone was picked up one time. CDR3 sequence: CASSLVSGTKNIQYF. The CDR3 coding sequence is TGTGCCAGCAGCTTGGTGTCAGGTACCAAAAACATTCAGTACTTC. The J gene is TRBJ2-4, the V gene TRBV5-6, with D hard to call. The CDR3 has 15 residues. Per germline, CDR1 SGHDT and CDR2 YYEEEE. V lost 0 bases, J lost 2 bases, and 9 bases lay in between. The full variable domain, its missing parts supplied by reference TRBV5-6 and TRBJ2-4, is DAGVTQSPTHLIKTRGQQVTLRCSPKSGHDTVSWYQQALGQGPQFIFQYYEEEERQRGNFPDRFSGHQFPNYSSELNVNALLLGDSALYLCASSLVSGTKNIQYFGAGTRLSVL.

This clone was observed at least ten times. The chain carries TRBV10-2 and TRBJ1-1; 7 positions match TRBD1. The length of the CDR3 is 15 residues. Losses at the gene ends were 4 bases for V and 4 bases for J; bases not matched to a gene: 9. Germline CDR1 and CDR2: WSHSY and SAAADI. The CDR3: CASSGQGKWGTEAFF. The CDR3 DNA follows: TGCGCCAGCAGTGGACAGGGTAAATGGGGCACTGAAGCTTTCTTT.

This sequence joins TRBV27 and TRBJ1-1; tentative D call: TRBD1 (5 bases). CDR3 length: 15 residues. Germline-derived CDR1 and CDR2 are MNHEY and SMNVEV (reference sequence). Trimming took off 5 bases at V and 5 bases at J, with 18 bases between the two ends. The CDR3: CASSPIQGGGTEAFF. Written as DNA, the CDR3 is TGTGCCAGCAGTCCCATCCAGGGAGGAGGGACTGAAGCTTTCTTT.

This clone was seen a handful of times. In DNA form, the CDR3 reads TGTGCCTGCTCTGAACTAGGGATTCCCGAACTTAGCACAGATACGCAGTATTTT. This codes for CACSELGIPELSTDTQYF. The V call is TRBV30, the J call TRBJ2-3, with D tentatively TRBD2 (5 bases). The V gene lost 6 bases and the J gene lost 0 bases, with 25 bases spanning the gap. Per germline, CDR1 GTSNPN and CDR2 SVGIG (reference sequence). The CDR3 totals 18 residues.

This clone has more than one count but fewer than ten. The chain couples TRBV6-5 to TRBJ2-7; D is unresolved. This CDR3 spans 11 amino acids. V lost 6 bases and J 3 bases, leaving 6 bases between the germline ends. CDR1 and CDR2 from the germline V gene are MNHEY and SVGAGI. The CDR3 is CASRLDYEQYF. The CDR3 DNA reads TGTGCCAGCAGGCTCGACTACGAGCAGTACTTC.

The rearrangement uses TRBV29-1 and TRBJ2-7, with no clear D. CDR3 length: 14 amino acids. Germline lookup yields CDR1 SQVTM and CDR2 ANQGSEA. The V end lost 0 bases, the J end lost 1 base, and 10 bases lay between the germline ends. The CDR3 protein is CSVEDTGSSYEQYF. Written as DNA, the CDR3 is TGCAGCGTTGAAGATACGGGCAGTTCCTACGAGCAGTACTTC.

This clone was counted between two and nine times. V gene TRBV27 combines with J gene TRBJ2-7, with 10 bases that match TRBD1. V lost 3 bases to trimming and J lost 2 bases; unmatched junction nucleotides: 4. CDR3 length: 15 residues. Per germline, CDR1 MNHEY and CDR2 SMNVEV (reference sequence). The CDR3 reads CASSFQGQGAYEQYF. The CDR3 DNA sequence: TGTGCCAGCAGTTTCCAAGGACAGGGGGCCTACGAGCAGTACTTC.

The chain links TRBV9 to TRBJ1-2, with 7 bases identical to TRBD1. V was clipped by 5 bases and J by 8 bases; unmatched bases: 3. Germline V lookup: CDR1 SGDLS, CDR2 YYNGEE. CDR3 length: 11 residues. The CDR3 reads CASRDRDGYTF. The CDR3 region has the DNA TGTGCCAGCAGAGACAGGGACGGCTACACCTTC.

This chain uses TRBV7-9 with TRBJ2-7; 12 bases agree with TRBD2. Germline V lookup: CDR1 SEHNR, CDR2 FQNEAQ (reference sequence). The CDR3 spans 17 residues. The ends lost 4 bases at V and 5 bases at J; junction bases unmatched: 12. The CDR3 DNA sequence: TGTGCCAGCAGCTCGTCGACTAGCGGGGGTCCCACGGACGAGCAGTACTTC. Translating gives CASSSSTSGGPTDEQYF.

The chain employs TRBV27 and TRBJ2-1, with 7 bases fitting TRBD1. The CDR3 extends over 16 amino acids. Germline CDR1 is MNHEY and CDR2 is SMNVEV (reference sequence). The ends lost 5 bases at V and 0 bases at J; junction bases unmatched: 7. In DNA, the CDR3 is TGTGCCAGCAGTCCCACCGGGACAGACTCCTACAATGAGCAGTTCTTC. Protein: CASSPTGTDSYNEQFF.

The CDR3 DNA reads as TGCAGTGCTAGAGACCGGGAGACCCAGTACTTC. Protein: CSARDRETQYF. This chain joins TRBV20-1 and TRBJ2-5; D unclear. This CDR3 has 11 residues. Trimming removed 0 bases at V and 5 bases at J, with 4 bases between. Germline V gene sequence: CDR1 DFQATT, CDR2 SNEGSKA (reference sequence).

The chain couples TRBV19 to TRBJ1-2; the D is unclear. The V end lost 2 bases, the J end lost 4 bases, and 17 bases lay between the germline ends. There are 16 residues in the CDR3. The V gene's germline CDR1 is LNHDA and CDR2 SQIVND (reference sequence). CDR3 region: CASSIPSQKVRYGYTF. The CDR3 DNA reads as TGTGCCAGTAGTATACCTTCCCAAAAGGTACGCTATGGCTACACCTTC.

This chain connects TRBV29-1 to TRBJ1-1; a weak D match, TRBD1 (6 bases). Germline V gene sequence: CDR1 SQVTM, CDR2 ANQGSEA. Trimming removed 5 bases from V and 1 base from J, with 11 bases in between. This CDR3 region has 13 residues. The CDR3 region is CSVPRDTNTEAFF. In DNA, the CDR3 is TGCAGCGTTCCCAGGGACACGAACACTGAAGCTTTCTTT.